This T cell receptor beta chain was observed in a study of blood T cell repertoires in COVID-19. Study summary: The study drew acute and convalescent COVID-19 samples from the United States, Italy and Spain. The cDNA or gDNA used as material had been derived from T cells, B-cell-depleted T cells, or PBMCs.

Seattle patients were enrolled during active infection and followed longitudinally. This table comes from immunoSEQ multiplex PCR, and its TCRdb copy is limited to in-frame clones, with some not included. The table has under 250,000 clones, 70% to 90% seen once; the top ten hold approximately 10%. V was pared by 2 bases and J by 0 bases, with 1 base of the junction left unmatched. Germline V lookup: CDR1 LGHDT, CDR2 YNNKEL (reference sequence). The CDR3 loop spans 15 amino acids. This rearrangement joins TRBV3-1 (or the pseudogene TRBV3-2) to TRBJ2-3; 8 bases fit TRBD2. The source of this sequence is a man between 45 and 60 years old with COVID-19, enrolled during active disease. Sequencing used peripheral blood. CDR3: CASSQTSGSTDTQYF. The CDR3 DNA follows: TGTGCCAGCAGCCAAACTAGCGGTAGCACAGATACGCAGTATTTT.